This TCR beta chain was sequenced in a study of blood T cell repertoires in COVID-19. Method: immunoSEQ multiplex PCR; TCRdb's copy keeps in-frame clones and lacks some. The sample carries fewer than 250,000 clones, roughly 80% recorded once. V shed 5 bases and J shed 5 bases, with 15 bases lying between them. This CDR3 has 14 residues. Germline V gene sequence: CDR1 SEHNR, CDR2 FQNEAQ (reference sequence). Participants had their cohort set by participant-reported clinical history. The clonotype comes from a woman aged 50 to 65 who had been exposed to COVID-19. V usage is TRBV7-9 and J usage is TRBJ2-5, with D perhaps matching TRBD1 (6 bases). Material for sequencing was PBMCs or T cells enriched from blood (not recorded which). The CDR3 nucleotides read TGTGCCAGCAGCCTCCGGGACAATAAGGAGACCCAGTACTTC. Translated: CASSLRDNKETQYF. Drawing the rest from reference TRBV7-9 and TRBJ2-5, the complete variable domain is DTGVSQNPRHKITKRGQNVTFRCDPISEHNRLYWYRQTLGQGPEFLTYFQNEAQLEKSRLLSDRFSAERPKGSFSTLEIQRTEQGDSAMYLCASSLRDNKETQYFGPGTRLLVL.